The clone carrying this TCR beta chain occurred many times. This CDR3 is 15 amino acids long. Germline assignment: CDR1 DFQATT and CDR2 SNEGSKA (reference sequence). V lost 1 base and J lost 0; bases outside the gene matches: 4. This sample is drawn from a study of T cells in Graves' hyperthyroidism and ophthalmopathy. Whole-study context: Blood from the periphery was taken at initial diagnosis, before any treatment.

Using RNA transcripts as the source, TCR beta CDR3 regions were amplified. The HTBI primer set was used in a first-round RT-PCR of the TCR CDR3. TCRdb fed the multiplex PCR reads into MiXCR, producing one record per CDR3 protein. The table shows roughly 420,000 distinct CDR3 sequences, with roughly 14% occurring only once. It was uncontrolled infection, other autoimmune disease, pregnancy or lactation that excluded patients. The TCR originated in a young woman with Graves' hyperthyroidism. Sequencing was done on a sample of blood. This chain links TRBV20-1 with TRBJ2-3; 7 bases line up with TRBD2. The DNA for the CDR3 is TGCAGTGCTAGAGGGGCGGGAGCGAGCACAGATACGCAGTATTTT. Translating it yields CSARGAGASTDTQYF.